The sequence of this T cell receptor (beta chain) was determined in a study of T-cell memory formation after mild COVID-19. About the study: The TCR clusters were mostly specific to one donor. Study outcomes and limitations: Those CD4+ clones that contracted were mainly in CM and EM (CD8+ ones in EMRA).

From germline, CDR1 is LGHNA and CDR2 YSLEER. This CDR3 comprises 18 residues. The V segment lost 0 bases and the J segment 0 bases; nucleotides outside the gene matches: 4. Of note for this clonotype: Its antigen remains unknown.

5'RACE with constant-segment primers built TCRalpha and TCRbeta cDNA libraries with UMIs. Using its own MiXCR run on the 5' RACE reads, TCRdb lists one record per CDR3 protein. There are about 560,000 distinct CDR3 sequences in the sample; about 20% occur only once, and around 7.7% lies in the top ten. This rearrangement joins TRBV4-3 to TRBJ2-6, with TRBD2 matching 8 bases. The sequenced sample consisted of PBMCs or a T cell subset sorted from them (not recorded which). This receptor was obtained from an adult woman who had mild COVID-19 (a few samples of this study predate the infection). Cell type and time point are not known. The CDR3 nucleotides are TGCGCCAGCAGCCAAGACACCCGGGGGGGCTCTGGGGCCAACGTCCTGACTTTC. It specifies CASSQDTRGGSGANVLTF.